What follows are 26 T cell receptor beta chains derived from one specimen sequenced in a study of T cells in Graves' hyperthyroidism and ophthalmopathy. Amplified TCR beta CDR3 regions derived from RNA transcripts. HTBI primers were used for first-round RT-PCR of the TCR CDR3. TCRdb redid the calling of the multiplex PCR reads with MiXCR, one entry per CDR3 protein. The data show about 400,000 distinct CDR3 sequences, about 14% seen once. The sequencing sample was made of blood. The receptors were sampled from a man aged 45-65 years with Graves' ophthalmopathy.

This clonotype was recorded a few times. The chain is built from TRBV2 and TRBJ2-7, with a possible D match to TRBD2 (5 bases). The CDR3 contains 15 residues. V was trimmed by 2 bases and J by 5 bases, leaving 16 bases between them. Per the germline V gene, CDR1 is SNHLY and CDR2 is FYNNEI. The CDR3 DNA follows: TGTGCCAGCAGTGAACGAGTAGCGATAGGGAACGAGCAGTACTTC. It codes for CASSERVAIGNEQYF.

This clonotype was seen a handful of times. Since a much larger clone is just one base distant, this may be a read error. The CDR3 region has the DNA TGTGCCTGGGGGGGGGACACTGAAGCTTTCTTT. It codes for CAWGGDTEAFF. The V and J genes are TRBV30 and TRBJ1-1, with D possibly matching TRBD1 (5 bases). V lost 5 bases, J lost 3 bases, and 7 bases lay in between. Germline V gene lookup returns CDR1 GTSNPN and CDR2 SVGIG (reference sequence). The CDR3 covers 11 residues.

This clonotype was detected many times. The genes are TRBV12-3 or TRBV12-4 and TRBJ1-1; TRBD1 aligns across 7 bases. V was clipped by 8 bases and J by 5 bases; unmatched bases: 2. The CDR3 runs to 11 residues. This chain's CDR3 is CASQGGTEAFF. In DNA, the CDR3 is TGTGCCAGCCAGGGGGGTACTGAAGCTTTCTTT.

The table lists this clonotype with many counts. The chain carries TRBV3-1 and TRBJ2-7, with D possibly matching TRBD2 (7 bases). CDR1 is LGHDT, CDR2 YNNKEL, per germline (reference sequence). The CDR3 covers 15 residues. With 1 base removed from V and 2 bases from J, the gap between germline ends came to 12 bases. The CDR3 DNA sequence: TGTGCCAGCAGCCAAGCGGGGGGACAAACCTACGAGCAGTACTTC. Residues: CASSQAGGQTYEQYF.

This clonotype was seen more than once but under ten times. CDR3 DNA sequence: TGCAGCGTGGGACAGGGCACAGATACGCAGTATTTT. Its translation is CSVGQGTDTQYF. The gene calls are TRBV29-1 and TRBJ2-3; 8 bases are shared with TRBD1. The junction had 0 bases not matched to a gene; V was cut back by 6 bases and J by 1 base. Germline V CDR1 and CDR2: SQVTM, ANQGSEA. The CDR3 sequence is 12 residues long.

The chain uses TRBV12-3 or TRBV12-4 and TRBJ2-5; possible D gene TRBD2, 5 bases. The V end lost 3 bases, the J end lost 14 bases, and 13 bases lay between the germline ends. The CDR3 totals 11 residues. The CDR3 loop reads CASSFGGHSYF. Written as DNA, the CDR3 is TGTGCCAGCAGTTTTGGAGGCCACTCATACTTC.

This clonotype was counted at least ten times. This chain connects TRBV5-5 to TRBJ2-3; TRBD2 matches 11 bases. The CDR3 runs to 16 residues. The J segment lost 5 bases and the V segment lost 2 bases, leaving 7 bases of the junction unmatched. Germline CDR1 is SGHKS and CDR2 is YYEKEE (reference sequence). The DNA for the CDR3 is TGTGCCAGCAGCTTATCTAGCGGGAGGAGTGGAGATACGCAGTATTTT. As protein: CASSLSSGRSGDTQYF.

This clonotype was observed a few times. The rearrangement links TRBV27 to TRBJ2-3; D call uncertain. The germline CDR1 and CDR2 sequences are MNHEY and SMNVEV (reference sequence). V lost 6 bases and J lost 3, with 13 bases in between. This CDR3 is built from 14 residues. The CDR3 region has the DNA TGTGCCAGCAGACTGGGTCAGCCTACAGATACGCAGTATTTT. Protein sequence: CASRLGQPTDTQYF.

In this sample, this clonotype turned up many times. The V and J genes are TRBV20-1 and TRBJ2-1; D is tentatively TRBD1 or TRBD2 (5 bases each). CDR1 and CDR2 (germline): DFQATT, SNEGSKA (reference sequence). V lost 1 base, J lost 8 bases, and 15 bases lay in between. The CDR3 has 14 amino acids. CDR3 protein: CSARGGGRDHEQFF. CDR3 bases: TGCAGTGCTAGAGGGGGTGGTAGGGACCATGAGCAGTTCTTC.

This clonotype was detected ten times or more. The chain's CDR3 is CASSQVGGELFF. In nucleotides, the CDR3 is TGTGCCAGCAGCCAAGTTGGCGGGGAGCTGTTTTTT. This chain uses TRBV3-1 with TRBJ2-2; no reliable D call. The CDR3 is 12 residues long. V lost 1 base and J 7 bases, leaving 4 bases between the germline ends. CDR1 is LGHDT and CDR2 is YNNKEL in the germline V gene (reference sequence). Together with reference TRBV3-1 and TRBJ2-2, the CDR3 gives the full variable domain: DTAVSQTPKYLVTQMGNDKSIKCEQNLGHDTMYWYKQDSKKFLKIMFSYNNKELIINETVPNRFSPKSPDKAHLNLHINSLELGDSAVYFCASSQVGGELFFGEGSRLTVL.

This clonotype occurred many times. CDR3 sequence reads: CSARFGLDYNEQFF. The CDR3 DNA follows: TGCAGTGCTAGGTTTGGACTAGACTACAATGAGCAGTTCTTC. J is TRBJ2-1 and V is TRBV20-1; 7 positions agree with TRBD2. Germline loops: CDR1 DFQATT, CDR2 SNEGSKA (reference sequence). V shed 3 bases, J shed 3 bases, and the junction held 5 bases outside the gene matches. There are 14 residues in the CDR3.

The chain couples TRBV11-3 to TRBJ2-2; D possibly corresponds to TRBD2 (5 bases). Germline values: CDR1 SGHNT, CDR2 YENEEA. V was cut by 5 bases and J by 0 bases, with 13 bases left in between. CDR3 length: 16 amino acids. The DNA for the CDR3 is TGTGCCAGCAGCGTCATCCCACTAGCGAACACCGGGGAGCTGTTTTTT. As protein: CASSVIPLANTGELFF.

This clonotype was seen only a few times. V and J are TRBV28 and TRBJ2-7; 13 bases line up with TRBD2. J was trimmed by 2 bases and V by 4 bases; bases with no gene match: 11. The V gene's germline CDR1 is MDHEN and CDR2 SYDVKM. The length of the CDR3 is 18 residues. CDR3 sequence (DNA): TGTGCCAGCAGTTCTCCGGGACTAGCGGGGAGTGGCCCCTACGAGCAGTACTTC. Its protein is CASSSPGLAGSGPYEQYF. Full variable domain (rest looked up from reference TRBV28 and TRBJ2-7): DVKVTQSSRYLVKRTGEKVFLECVQDMDHENMFWYRQDPGLGLRLIYFSYDVKMKEKGDIPEGYSVSREKKERFSLILESASTNQTSMYLCASSSPGLAGSGPYEQYFGPGTRLTVT.

In the case of this clonotype: This may arise from a read error, as a much more abundant clone is one base away. The chain carries TRBV18 and TRBJ2-2, with unresolved D. The CDR3 has 14 residues. From germline, CDR1 is KGHSH and CDR2 LQKENI. The CDR3 nucleotides are TGTGCCAGCTCACCACCGCGCCGCACCCGGGAGCTGTTTTTT. It codes for CASSPPRRTRELFF.

This clonotype was seen many times. The rearrangement joins TRBV18 to TRBJ2-3; the match to TRBD1 covers 10 bases. The CDR3 is made up of 14 amino acids. V lost 4 bases, J lost 6 bases, and 4 bases stayed unmatched. CDR1 and CDR2 (germline): KGHSH, LQKENI. CDR3 sequence (DNA): TGTGCCAGCTCACAAGGGACAGGGGCCGATACGCAGTATTTT. This translates into CASSQGTGADTQYF.

This clonotype was recorded at least ten times. The chain's CDR3 is CASSHSPGTSGTTLGEQFF. CDR3 bases: TGTGCCAGCAGCCACTCTCCCGGGACTAGCGGCACGACGTTGGGGGAGCAGTTCTTC. The J gene is TRBJ2-1, the V gene TRBV3-1; 11 bases fit TRBD2. Per germline, CDR1 LGHDT and CDR2 YNNKEL (reference sequence). The CDR3 is 19 amino acids. Germline trimming cut 3 bases from V and 10 bases from J; bases unmatched to any gene: 20.

V usage is TRBV27 and J usage is TRBJ2-1; D unresolved. This CDR3 contains 13 residues. Trimming left V 6 bases short and J 10 bases short, with 16 bases between. CDR1 is MNHEY, CDR2 SMNVEV, per germline (reference sequence). The CDR3 coding sequence is TGTGCCAGCAGCTTGCCCGGGCGACGAGAGCAGTTCTTC. Its translation is CASSLPGRREQFF.

A word on this clonotype: This clone may be a read error of a much larger clone one base away. The rearrangement links TRBV5-1 to TRBJ2-5; D remains ambiguous. V gave up 2 bases and J gave up 5 bases, with 13 bases separating them. Germline V gives CDR1 SGHRS, CDR2 YFSETQ. The CDR3 length is 14 residues. The CDR3 reads CASSFFSTDETQYF. The DNA for the CDR3 is TGCGCCAGCAGCTTTTTTTCAACTGATGAGACCCAGTACTTC.

This clonotype was observed a handful of times. This sequence joins TRBV20-1 and TRBJ1-2, with no clear D. This CDR3 region has 12 residues. CDR1 and CDR2 from the germline V gene are DFQATT and SNEGSKA (reference sequence). Trimming removed 3 bases at V and 6 bases at J, with 11 bases between. The CDR3 DNA is TGCAGTGCTAGGGAGGGTTATGATGGCTACACCTTC. Translation gives CSAREGYDGYTF.

This chain connects TRBV24-1 to TRBJ2-3, with TRBD2 matching over 8 bases. Germline-derived CDR1 and CDR2 are KGHDR and SFDVKD. Losses at the gene ends were 4 bases for V and 3 bases for J; bases not matched to a gene: 11. There are 17 residues in the CDR3. The CDR3 protein is CATSDDLSGSGTDTQYF. CDR3 in DNA: TGTGCCACCAGTGACGACCTGAGCGGGAGTGGGACAGATACGCAGTATTTT.

This clonotype showed up just once. A read error may explain this, as a much larger clone is one base away. The chain has TRBV28 and TRBJ1-4; 8 positions agree with TRBD1. This CDR3 has 21 residues. The germline V gene encodes CDR1 MDHEN and CDR2 SYDVKM. CDR3 residues: CTSSLDLGLGRGLPTNEKLFF. CDR3 bases: TGTACCAGCAGTTTAGACCTGGGATTGGGCAGGGGGCTCCCAACTAATGAAAAACTGTTTTTT.

On this clonotype: A read error may explain this, as a much larger clone is one base away. Here the CDR3 DNA reads TGTGCCAGCACCACCATAATAGCGGGAGATCTCGGGCAGTACTTC. It is translated as CASTTIIAGDLGQYF. The chain has TRBV28 and TRBJ2-7; 9 bases are a match to TRBD2. V gave up 7 bases and J gave up 9 bases; unmatched junction bases: 16. The CDR3 contains 15 residues. CDR1 and CDR2 (germline): MDHEN, SYDVKM.

The V call is TRBV10-2, the J call TRBJ1-1; D gene unclear. Germline V CDR1 and CDR2: WSHSY, SAAADI. The CDR3 is made up of 14 amino acids. V was clipped by 6 bases and J by 0 bases, with 11 bases between them. Written as DNA, the CDR3 is TGCGCCAGCAGGGCTACCACAGTGAACACTGAAGCTTTCTTT. Translated, it gives CASRATTVNTEAFF.

This chain connects TRBV6-1 to TRBJ1-1; D is undetermined. Trimming shortened V by 5 bases and J by 4 bases, and 8 bases separated the two germline ends. The CDR3 extends over 12 amino acids. Germline CDR1 reads MNHNS; CDR2 reads SASEGT. CDR3 DNA sequence: TGTGCCAGCAGTCGCAGGAGCACTGAAGCTTTCTTT. Protein: CASSRRSTEAFF.

This clonotype was seen repeatedly, ten times or more. The chain uses TRBV10-1 and TRBJ2-7, with 7 bases fitting TRBD1. The CDR3 has 14 amino acids. Germline assignment: CDR1 WNHNN and CDR2 SYGVQD (reference sequence). V shed 4 bases, J shed 2 bases, and the junction held 5 bases outside the gene matches. The CDR3 region has the DNA TGCGCCAGCAGTGGGTCGGACAGGCCCTACGAGCAGTACTTC. It translates to CASSGSDRPYEQYF.

This clonotype was observed many times. The chain recombines TRBV20-1 with TRBJ2-1, with D unresolved. V lost 1 base and J 7 bases, leaving 17 bases between the germline ends. The germline V gene has CDR1 DFQATT and CDR2 SNEGSKA (reference sequence). CDR3 size: 15 residues. CDR3 in DNA: TGCAGTGCTAGAGTGAGGTCCCGGGTTCGTAATGAGCAGTTCTTC. Encoded protein: CSARVRSRVRNEQFF.